Listed below are T cell receptor beta chains from one sample, sequenced in a study of blood T cell repertoires in COVID-19. Some clones are missing from TCRdb's copy, which holds only in-frame ones; the method was immunoSEQ multiplex PCR. Of 330,000 or so clones detected, roughly 90% appear once; the ten largest clones hold about 18%. Input material: PBMCs or T cells enriched from blood (not recorded which). Every receptor here comes from a woman under 40 who had recovered from COVID-19. The CDR3 runs from the conserved cysteine through the conserved F or W. D genes are given only for firm matches. Clone size appears in some rows only: once, few, many, or a class for an expanded clone.

j_call	clone_size	v_call	d_call	cdr3_aa	cdr3_nt
TRBJ1-2	.	TRBV5-1	.	CASSGYGTTENYGYTF	TGCGCCAGCAGCGGGTACGGGACAACCGAGAACTATGGCTACACCTTC
TRBJ2-2	.	TRBV7-8	.	CASSPRTLRELFF	TGTGCCAGCAGCCCGCGGACACTCAGGGAGCTGTTTTTT
TRBJ2-2	.	TRBV7-9	TRBD2	CASSSNFLAGDTGELFF	TGTGCCAGCAGCTCCAACTTCCTAGCGGGAGACACCGGGGAGCTGTTTTTT
TRBJ2-7	.	TRBV6-2/TRBV6-3	TRBD1	CASSYVQGADEQYF	TGTGCCAGCAGTTACGTCCAGGGGGCCGACGAGCAGTACTTC
TRBJ2-5	.	TRBV7-9	.	CASSLSGGRQETQYF	TGTGCCAGCAGCTTATCAGGGGGGCGCCAAGAGACCCAGTACTTC
TRBJ2-7	.	TRBV3-1/TRBV3-2	.	CASSHRIETGTYEQYF	TGTGCCAGCAGCCACCGAATCGAAACAGGGACCTACGAGCAGTACTTC
TRBJ1-3	.	TRBV18	TRBD1	CASSPPAGGGNTIYF	TGTGCCAGCTCACCACCGGCAGGGGGAGGAAACACCATATATTTT
TRBJ2-3	once	TRBV5-1	.	CASSLAATTSTDTQYF	TGCGCCAGCAGCTTGGCTGCCACGACTAGCACAGATACGCAGTATTTT
TRBJ2-5	once	TRBV7-7	TRBD1	CASSLEQGEETQYF	TGTGCTAGCAGCTTAGAACAGGGGGAAGAGACCCAGTACTTC
TRBJ2-5	.	TRBV18	.	CASSPQGYQETQYF	TGTGCCAGCTCACCACAGGGGTACCAAGAGACCCAGTACTTC
TRBJ2-4	.	TRBV28	.	CASSDSGANIQYF	TGTGCCAGCAGCGACAGTGGGGCTAACATTCAGTACTTC
TRBJ2-7	.	TRBV15	.	CATSRDRGGGYEQYF	TGTGCCACCAGCAGAGATAGGGGAGGGGGCTACGAGCAGTACTTC
TRBJ2-1	.	TRBV4-1	.	CASSQPPPGNEQFF	TGCGCCAGCAGCCAACCCCCACCGGGTAATGAGCAGTTCTTC
TRBJ2-3	.	TRBV5-8	TRBD1	CASSRGQGADTQYF	TGTGCCAGCAGCAGAGGACAGGGGGCAGATACGCAGTATTTT
TRBJ2-3	.	TRBV9	.	CASSVDQVPHTQYF	TGTGCCAGCAGCGTAGATCAGGTTCCACATACGCAGTATTTT
TRBJ1-2	few	TRBV4-3	TRBD1	CASSQEAGTGYGYTF	TGCGCCAGCAGCCAAGAAGCGGGGACAGGGTATGGCTACACCTTC